Shown below are 16 T cell receptor beta chains from a single sample sequenced in a study of T cell responses to AZD1222 COVID-19 vaccine. The method was immunoSEQ multiplex PCR; TCRdb's version includes in-frame clones alone and lacks a portion of them. Here the sample spans some 190,000 clones, roughly 90% being singletons. The specimen comprised peripheral blood, sampled 28 days after the second AZD1222 dose. The receptors come from an adult who received the AZD1222 COVID-19 vaccine.

The gene calls are TRBV27 and TRBJ2-3, with a tentative D call TRBD1 (6 bases). With 6 bases removed from V and 2 bases from J, the gap between germline ends came to 12 bases. The CDR3 is 14 amino acids. The germline V gene encodes CDR1 MNHEY and CDR2 SMNVEV (reference sequence). The CDR3 here is CASSNRDLTDTQYF. CDR3 nucleotide sequence: TGTGCCAGCAGCAACAGGGACCTCACAGATACGCAGTATTTT.

This rearrangement joins TRBV11-3 to TRBJ2-4; 9 nucleotides line up with TRBD1. The length of the CDR3 is 14 residues. Per the germline V gene, CDR1 is SGHNT and CDR2 is YENEEA. V lost 5 bases to trimming and J lost 7 bases; unmatched junction nucleotides: 6. CDR3 loop: CASSRGGTGNIQYF. The CDR3 DNA follows: TGTGCCAGCAGCCGAGGCGGGACAGGGAACATTCAGTACTTC.

The chain couples TRBV6-5 to TRBJ2-1; D might be TRBD1 or TRBD2, each matching 5 bases. V was trimmed by 6 bases and J by 7 bases, leaving 19 bases between them. The CDR3 consists of 15 residues. Per the germline V gene, CDR1 is MNHEY and CDR2 is SVGAGI. The CDR3 sequence is CASSFGGRLFNEQFF. CDR3 in DNA: TGTGCCAGCAGCTTTGGGGGACGCCTTTTTAATGAGCAGTTCTTC.

The rearrangement links TRBV11-3 to TRBJ2-3, with D maybe TRBD1 (6 bases). CDR1 and CDR2 (germline): SGHNT, YENEEA. Deletions cut 4 bases from V and 1 base from J, with 12 bases between. This CDR3 spans 15 amino acids. Here the CDR3 DNA reads TGTGCCAGCAGCTCCGGGACACTCGGCACAGATACGCAGTATTTT. Translating gives CASSSGTLGTDTQYF.

This clone showed up just a few times. The V call is TRBV2, the J call TRBJ2-1, with 8 bases matching TRBD2. The J segment lost 7 bases and the V segment lost 6 bases, leaving 11 bases of the junction unmatched. The CDR3 consists of 15 residues. CDR1 and CDR2 from the germline V gene are SNHLY and FYNNEI. In DNA, the CDR3 is TGTGCCAGCAGGACCGGGGGGGCCACTTGGAATGAGCAGTTCTTC. As protein: CASRTGGATWNEQFF.

In its sample, this clone was seen once. V is TRBV10-3 and J is TRBJ2-7; weak D call: TRBD2 (7 bases). CDR3 length equals 11 residues. The germline V gene encodes CDR1 ENHRY and CDR2 SYGVKD. CDR3 sequence (DNA): TGTGACACAGGGAGGGAGAACGAGCAGTACTTC. Protein sequence: CDTGRENEQYF.

The chain joins TRBV7-9 to TRBJ2-5; D unresolved. V lost 5 bases and J 4 bases, leaving 14 bases between the germline ends. This CDR3 has 14 residues. Germline V CDR1 and CDR2: SEHNR, FQNEAQ (reference sequence). The CDR3 loop reads CASSLSETGETQYF. The CDR3 region has the DNA TGTGCCAGCAGCCTCTCCGAGACGGGAGAGACCCAGTACTTC. Drawing the rest from reference TRBV7-9 and TRBJ2-5, the complete variable domain is DTGVSQNPRHKITKRGQNVTFRCDPISEHNRLYWYRQTLGQGPEFLTYFQNEAQLEKSRLLSDRFSAERPKGSFSTLEIQRTEQGDSAMYLCASSLSETGETQYFGPGTRLLVL.

The chain is built from TRBV7-8 and TRBJ2-1; 12 bases align to TRBD2. The CDR3 has 17 residues. Germline V CDR1 and CDR2: SGHVS, FQNEAQ. With V trimmed by 1 base and J by 7 bases, 8 bases remained unmatched. CDR3 bases: TGTGCCAGCAGCTTAGTGCTAGCGGGAGGGCGAAGGAATGAGCAGTTCTTC. Translation gives CASSLVLAGGRRNEQFF.

The chain employs TRBV7-9 and TRBJ1-4; D uncertain. The germline V gene encodes CDR1 SEHNR and CDR2 FQNEAQ (reference sequence). This CDR3 has 15 residues. Trimming removed 5 bases at V and 0 bases at J, with 10 bases between. CDR3 in DNA: TGTGCCAGCAGCCTCCCGGGTTCAACTAATGAAAAACTGTTTTTT. Its protein is CASSLPGSTNEKLFF.

This clone showed up just a few times. Within the sample, other DNA sequences also encode this same CDR3. V gene TRBV5-6 combines with J gene TRBJ2-7; either TRBD1 or TRBD2 may supply D (5 bases each). The germline V gene encodes CDR1 SGHDT and CDR2 YYEEEE. Trimming took 3 bases from V and 7 from J, leaving 11 bases between them. The CDR3 has 12 amino acids. DNA for the CDR3: TGTGCCAGCAGCTCCTCTGGGGGAGAGCAGTACTTC. It encodes CASSSSGGEQYF.

About this clone: Relative to the germline gene, one junction end is altered; a read error may explain this. The chain joins TRBV6-5 to TRBJ2-7; a weak D match, TRBD2 (6 bases). CDR3 size: 12 residues. Germline-derived CDR1 and CDR2 are MNHEY and SVGAGI. The CDR3, as DNA: TGTGCCAGCAGTTACTCTAAGGGAGGCGGAGACTTC. Translated, it gives CASSYSKGGGDF.

This chain links TRBV2 with TRBJ2-5, with a weak D call TRBD2 (5 bases). Germline V gives CDR1 SNHLY, CDR2 FYNNEI. This CDR3 contains 13 residues. Trimming cost V 8 bases and J 3 bases, with 13 bases left between them. This chain's CDR3 is CASLTGIEETQYF. The CDR3, as DNA: TGTGCCAGCCTTACGGGGATTGAAGAGACCCAGTACTTC.

This clone was seen once. The chain recombines TRBV7-2 with TRBJ1-2; tentative D call: TRBD1 (5 bases). V lost 4 bases to trimming and J lost 4 bases, with 16 bases between them. CDR1 and CDR2 from the germline V gene are SGHTA and FQGNSA. The CDR3 spans 15 residues. The CDR3 sequence: CASSSSGTEGYGYTF. As DNA, the CDR3 is TGTGCCAGCAGCTCTTCCGGGACGGAGGGCTATGGCTACACCTTC. The full variable domain, completed using reference TRBV7-2 and TRBJ1-2, is GAGVSQSPSNKVTEKGKDVELRCDPISGHTALYWYRQSLGQGLEFLIYFQGNSAPDKSGLPSDRFSAERTGGSVSTLTIQRTQQEDSAVYLCASSSSGTEGYGYTFGSGTRLTVV.

The chain combines TRBV5-4 with TRBJ2-3; 7 bases match TRBD1. The CDR3 extends over 15 amino acids. Germline loops: CDR1 SGHNT, CDR2 YYREEE (reference sequence). The ends lost 4 bases at V and 0 bases at J; junction bases unmatched: 5. CDR3 coding DNA: TGTGCCAGCAGCGGAAAACAGGGGAGCACAGATACGCAGTATTTT. It is translated as CASSGKQGSTDTQYF. Variable domain in full (rest from reference TRBV5-4 and TRBJ2-3): ETGVTQSPTHLIKTRGQQVTLRCSSQSGHNTVSWYQQALGQGPQFIFQYYREEENGRGNFPPRFSGLQFPNYSSELNVNALELDDSALYLCASSGKQGSTDTQYFGPGTRLTVL.

This chain links TRBV19 with TRBJ1-1; no reliable D call. Germline values: CDR1 LNHDA, CDR2 SQIVND (reference sequence). Trimming left V 5 bases short and J 11 bases short, with 9 bases between. This CDR3 spans 10 amino acids. In DNA, the CDR3 is TGTGCCAGTAGTTCCTTGACGGCTTTCTTT. This translates into CASSSLTAFF.

The chain uses TRBV12-3 or TRBV12-4 and TRBJ1-1; unclear D gene. Trimming cost V 7 bases and J 1 base, with 7 bases left between them. The CDR3 runs to 12 residues. The CDR3 here is CASTLRNTEAFF. The CDR3, as DNA: TGTGCCAGCACTTTGAGGAACACTGAAGCTTTCTTT.